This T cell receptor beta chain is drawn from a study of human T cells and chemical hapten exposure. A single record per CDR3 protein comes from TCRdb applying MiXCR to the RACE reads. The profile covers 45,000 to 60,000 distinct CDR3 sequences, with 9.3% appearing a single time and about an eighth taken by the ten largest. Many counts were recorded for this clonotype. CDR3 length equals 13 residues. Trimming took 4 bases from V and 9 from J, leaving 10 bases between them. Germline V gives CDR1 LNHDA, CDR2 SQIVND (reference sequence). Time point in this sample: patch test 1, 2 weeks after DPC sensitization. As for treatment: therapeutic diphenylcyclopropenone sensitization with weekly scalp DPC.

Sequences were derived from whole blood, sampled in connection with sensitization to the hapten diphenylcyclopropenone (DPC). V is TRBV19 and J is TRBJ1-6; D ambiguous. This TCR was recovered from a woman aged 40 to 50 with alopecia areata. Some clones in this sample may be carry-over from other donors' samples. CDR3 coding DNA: TGTGCCAGTAGTACATTGAACGGTTCACCCCTCCACTTT. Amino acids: CASSTLNGSPLHF.